This T cell receptor (beta chain) was identified during a study of human T cells and chemical hapten exposure. Described time point: patch test 1, 2 weeks after DPC sensitization. The treatment is: therapeutic diphenylcyclopropenone sensitization with weekly scalp DPC. V lost 4 bases, J lost 5 bases, and 17 bases lay in between. The CDR3 runs to 14 residues. Germline V gene lookup returns CDR1 SQVTM and CDR2 ANQGSEA. A single record per CDR3 protein comes from TCRdb applying MiXCR to the RACE reads. The sample holds nearly 350,000 distinct CDR3 sequences; approximately 6.3% are singletons and the top ten take approximately 8.9%.

This sequence originates from a woman aged 18-30 years with alopecia areata. Some clones in this sample may be carry-over from other donors' samples. This sequence joins TRBV29-1 and TRBJ1-2, with D possibly TRBD1 on 6 matching bases. The specimen was whole blood, collected in connection with sensitization to the hapten diphenylcyclopropenone (DPC). CDR3: CSVGGGDLDYGYTF. The CDR3 DNA reads as TGCAGCGTTGGAGGGGGGGACCTGGATTATGGCTACACCTTC. Filled out from reference TRBV29-1 and TRBJ1-2, the complete variable domain reads SAVISQKPSRDICQRGTSLTIQCQVDSQVTMMFWYRQQPGQSLTLIATANQGSEATYESGFVIDKFPISRPNLTFSTLTVSNMSPEDSSIYLCSVGGGDLDYGYTFGSGTRLTVV.